This T cell receptor beta chain was sequenced for a study of cytomegalovirus exposure and HLA in healthy donors. Overall study results and limits: The classifier was said to identify cytomegalovirus status with high specificity and sensitivity. An analysis done earlier found most TCR beta V segments productive about 90% or about 30% of the time. The authors later found TCR association rates varying by HLA locus, with DRB1 most and HLA-C fewest.

The CDR3 runs 15 residues. Germline CDR1 is SGDLS and CDR2 is YYNGEE. Germline trimming cut 0 bases from V and 4 bases from J; bases unmatched to any gene: 3. Primers for the PCR totalled 60 Vbeta and 13 Jbeta. Assay used: immunoSEQ multiplex PCR; TCRdb lists only in-frame clones, some missing. The sample has fewer than 200,000 clones, 55% to 75% seen once; the top ten hold 2% to 3%. As to this clone: What it recognizes is unknown.

The sequenced sample consisted of PBMCs. J is TRBJ2-3 and V is TRBV9, with 9 positions matching TRBD2. This clonotype was obtained from a human donor in good health. The CDR3 protein is CASSVEGLASDTQYF. CDR3 nucleotides: TGTGCCAGCAGCGTAGAAGGACTAGCGTCAGATACGCAGTATTTT.